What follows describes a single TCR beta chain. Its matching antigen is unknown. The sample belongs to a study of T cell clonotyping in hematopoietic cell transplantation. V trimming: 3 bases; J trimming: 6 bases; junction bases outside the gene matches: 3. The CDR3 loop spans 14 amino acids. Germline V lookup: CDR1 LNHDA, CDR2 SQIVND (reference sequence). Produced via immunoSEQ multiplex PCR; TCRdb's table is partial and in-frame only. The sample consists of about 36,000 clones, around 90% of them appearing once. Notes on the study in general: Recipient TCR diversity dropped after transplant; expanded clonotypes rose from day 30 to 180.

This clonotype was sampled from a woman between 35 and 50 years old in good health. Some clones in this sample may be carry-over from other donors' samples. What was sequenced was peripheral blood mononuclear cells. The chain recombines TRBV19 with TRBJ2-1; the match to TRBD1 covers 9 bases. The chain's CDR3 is CASSMDRGSNEQFF. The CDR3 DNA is TGTGCCAGTAGTATGGACAGGGGAAGCAATGAGCAGTTCTTC.